This T cell receptor (beta chain) was documented in a study of vaccination effects on CD4 cells after COVID-19. This clone was counted between two and nine times. The antigen is unknown. Overall study results and limits: Clones that were induced by infection or by vaccine showed marked contraction late after vaccination.

This table comes from immunoSEQ multiplex PCR, and its TCRdb copy is limited to in-frame clones, with some not included. The top ten hold 6.5% to 7.5% of the sample, which has about 47,000 clones, under 80% seen once. Following culture for under 12 days, CD4+ T cells were isolated. Two doses of BNT162b2 or mRNA-1273 vaccine were administered to participants. The clonotype comes from a human donor who received a COVID-19 vaccine. Sequenced material: CD4+ T cells from PBMCs cultured without peptide, taken after COVID-19 vaccination.

CDR3 in amino acids: CASTRDTRNQPQHF. The CDR3 nucleotides are TGTGCCAGTACCAGGGACACTCGCAATCAGCCCCAGCATTTT. The chain recombines TRBV19 with TRBJ1-5; weak D call: TRBD1 (6 bases). This CDR3 has 14 amino acids. V lost 7 bases to trimming and J lost 2 bases, with 12 bases between them. Germline V gene sequence: CDR1 LNHDA, CDR2 SQIVND (reference sequence).